This entry is about one TCR beta chain. This record comes from a study of blood T cell repertoires in COVID-19. Across the study: From the United States, Italy and Spain came samples of acute and convalescent COVID-19.

Produced via immunoSEQ multiplex PCR; TCRdb's table is partial and in-frame only. This table holds roughly 180,000 clones, 87% found once. Recovered status in Cohort 3 required two negative PCRs, clearance, or symptom resolution. The V end lost 4 bases, the J end lost 6 bases, and 22 bases lay between the germline ends. The CDR3 is 16 amino acids. Per the germline V gene, CDR1 is MNHEY and CDR2 is SVGEGT. The sequence was collected from a woman between 25 and 40 years old who had recovered from COVID-19. This chain connects TRBV6-2 or TRBV6-3 to TRBJ2-7, with D unresolved. The sequencing sample was made of PBMCs or T cells enriched from blood (not recorded which). The CDR3 sequence: CASSFPPLSFPGEQYF. CDR3 coding DNA: TGTGCCAGCAGTTTCCCTCCGCTGAGTTTCCCGGGCGAGCAGTACTTC.